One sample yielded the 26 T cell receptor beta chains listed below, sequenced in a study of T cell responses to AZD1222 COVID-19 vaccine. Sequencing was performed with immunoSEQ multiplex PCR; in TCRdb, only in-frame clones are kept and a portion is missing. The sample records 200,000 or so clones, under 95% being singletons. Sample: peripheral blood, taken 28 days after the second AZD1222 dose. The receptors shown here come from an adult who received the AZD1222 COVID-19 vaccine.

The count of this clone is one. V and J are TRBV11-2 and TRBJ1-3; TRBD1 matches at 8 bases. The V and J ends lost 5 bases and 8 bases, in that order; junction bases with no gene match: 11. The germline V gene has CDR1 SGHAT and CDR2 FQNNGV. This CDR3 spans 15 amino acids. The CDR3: CASSQDQQGAYTIYF. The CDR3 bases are TGTGCCAGCAGCCAAGACCAGCAGGGGGCATACACCATATATTTT. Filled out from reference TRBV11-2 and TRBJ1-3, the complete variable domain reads EAGVAQSPRYKIIEKRQSVAFWCNPISGHATLYWYQQILGQGPKLLIQFQNNGVVDDSQLPKDRFSAERLKGVDSTLKIQPAKLEDSAVYLCASSQDQQGAYTIYFGEGSWLTVV.

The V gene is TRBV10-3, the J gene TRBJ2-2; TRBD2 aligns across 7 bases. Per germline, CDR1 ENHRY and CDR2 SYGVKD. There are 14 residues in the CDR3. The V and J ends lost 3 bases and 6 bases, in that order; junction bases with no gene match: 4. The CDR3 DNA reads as TGTGCCATCAGTGACCAGGCGGGGGCCGGGGAGCTGTTTTTT. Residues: CAISDQAGAGELFF.

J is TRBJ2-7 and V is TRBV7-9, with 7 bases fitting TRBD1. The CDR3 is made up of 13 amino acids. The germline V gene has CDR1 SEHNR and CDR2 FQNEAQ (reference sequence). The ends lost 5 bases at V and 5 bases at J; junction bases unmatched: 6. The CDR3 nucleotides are TGTGCCAGCAGCCCCGACAGGGTTAACGAGCAGTACTTC. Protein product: CASSPDRVNEQYF. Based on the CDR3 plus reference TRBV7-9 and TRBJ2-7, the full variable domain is DTGVSQNPRHKITKRGQNVTFRCDPISEHNRLYWYRQTLGQGPEFLTYFQNEAQLEKSRLLSDRFSAERPKGSFSTLEIQRTEQGDSAMYLCASSPDRVNEQYFGPGTRLTVT.

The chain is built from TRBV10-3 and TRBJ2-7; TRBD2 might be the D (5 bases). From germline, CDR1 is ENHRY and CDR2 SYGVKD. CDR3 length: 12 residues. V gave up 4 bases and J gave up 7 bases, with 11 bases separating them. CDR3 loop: CAISVDGVEQYF. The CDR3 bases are TGTGCCATCAGTGTGGACGGGGTGGAGCAGTACTTC.

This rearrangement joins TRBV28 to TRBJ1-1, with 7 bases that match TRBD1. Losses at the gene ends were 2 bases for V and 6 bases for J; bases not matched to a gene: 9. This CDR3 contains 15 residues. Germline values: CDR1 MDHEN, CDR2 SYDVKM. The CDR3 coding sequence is TGTGCCAGCAGTTTACATCCCAGGGGGATCCCTGAAGCTTTCTTT. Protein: CASSLHPRGIPEAFF.

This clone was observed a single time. The CDR3 spells CASRARDGINYGYTF. The CDR3 DNA follows: TGTGCCAGCAGGGCTCGGGACGGCATTAACTATGGCTACACCTTC. The genes are TRBV28 and TRBJ1-2; perhaps TRBD1 as D (5 bases). Germline CDR1 MDHEN, CDR2 SYDVKM. Trimming shortened V by 6 bases and J by 1 base, and 15 bases separated the two germline ends. The CDR3 is 15 amino acids.

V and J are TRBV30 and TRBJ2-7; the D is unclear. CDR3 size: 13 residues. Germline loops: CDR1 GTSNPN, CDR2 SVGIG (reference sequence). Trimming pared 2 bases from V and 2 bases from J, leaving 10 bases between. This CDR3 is CAWSLGEPYEQYF. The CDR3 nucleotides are TGTGCCTGGAGTCTTGGGGAACCCTACGAGCAGTACTTC. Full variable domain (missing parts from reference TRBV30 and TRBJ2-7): SQTIHQWPATLVQPVGSPLSLECTVEGTSNPNLYWYRQAAGRGLQLLFYSVGIGQISSEVPQNLSASRPQDRQFILSSKKLLLSDSGFYLCAWSLGEPYEQYFGPGTRLTVT.

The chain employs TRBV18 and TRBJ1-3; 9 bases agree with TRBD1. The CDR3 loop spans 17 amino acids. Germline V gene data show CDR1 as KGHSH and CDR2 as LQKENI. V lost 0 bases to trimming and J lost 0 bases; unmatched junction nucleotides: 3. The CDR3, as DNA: TGTGCCAGCTCACCACCGGGACAGGGATCCTCTGGAAACACCATATATTTT. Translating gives CASSPPGQGSSGNTIYF.

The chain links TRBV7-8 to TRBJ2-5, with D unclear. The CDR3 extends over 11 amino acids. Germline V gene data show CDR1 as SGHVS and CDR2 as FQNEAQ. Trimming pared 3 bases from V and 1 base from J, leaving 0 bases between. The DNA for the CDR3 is TGTGCCAGCAGCTTCCAAGAGACCCAGTACTTC. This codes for CASSFQETQYF.

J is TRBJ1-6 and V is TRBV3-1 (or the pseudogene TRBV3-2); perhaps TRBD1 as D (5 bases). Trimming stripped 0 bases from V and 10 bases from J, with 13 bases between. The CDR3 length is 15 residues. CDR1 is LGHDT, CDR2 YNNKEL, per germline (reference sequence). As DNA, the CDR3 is TGTGCCAGCAGCCAAGAGGGACGGCTGCGATCACCCCTCCACTTT. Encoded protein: CASSQEGRLRSPLHF.

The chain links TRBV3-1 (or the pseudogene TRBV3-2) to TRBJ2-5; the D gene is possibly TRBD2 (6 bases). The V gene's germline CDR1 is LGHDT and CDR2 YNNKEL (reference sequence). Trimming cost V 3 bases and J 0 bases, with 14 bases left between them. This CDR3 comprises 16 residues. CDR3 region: CASSQGGGEYQETQYF. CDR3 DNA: TGTGCCAGCAGCCAGGGGGGTGGGGAGTACCAAGAGACCCAGTACTTC.

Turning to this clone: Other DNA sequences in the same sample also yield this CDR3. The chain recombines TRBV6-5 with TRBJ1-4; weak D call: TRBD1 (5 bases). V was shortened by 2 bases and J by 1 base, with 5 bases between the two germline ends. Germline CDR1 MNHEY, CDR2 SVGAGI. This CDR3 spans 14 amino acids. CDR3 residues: CASSYGGTNEKLFF. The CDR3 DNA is TGTGCCAGCAGTTACGGGGGAACTAATGAAAAACTGTTTTTT.

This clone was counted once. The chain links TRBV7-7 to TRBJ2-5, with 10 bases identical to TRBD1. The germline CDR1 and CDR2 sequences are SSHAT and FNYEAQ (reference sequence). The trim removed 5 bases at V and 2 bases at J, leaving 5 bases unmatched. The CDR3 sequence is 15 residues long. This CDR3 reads CASSTPDRGQETQYF. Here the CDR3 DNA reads TGTGCCAGCAGCACCCCGGACAGGGGGCAAGAGACCCAGTACTTC. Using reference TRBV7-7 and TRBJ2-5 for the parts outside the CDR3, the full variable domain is GAGVSQSPRYKVTKRGQDVTLRCDPISSHATLYWYQQALGQGPEFLTYFNYEAQPDKSGLPSDRFSAERPEGSISTLTIQRTEQRDSAMYRCASSTPDRGQETQYFGPGTRLLVL.

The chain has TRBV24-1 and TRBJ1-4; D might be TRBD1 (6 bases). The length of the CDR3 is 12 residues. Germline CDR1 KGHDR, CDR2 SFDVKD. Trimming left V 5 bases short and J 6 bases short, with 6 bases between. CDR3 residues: CATSGQDEKLFF. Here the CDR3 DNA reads TGTGCCACCAGTGGACAGGATGAAAAACTGTTTTTT.

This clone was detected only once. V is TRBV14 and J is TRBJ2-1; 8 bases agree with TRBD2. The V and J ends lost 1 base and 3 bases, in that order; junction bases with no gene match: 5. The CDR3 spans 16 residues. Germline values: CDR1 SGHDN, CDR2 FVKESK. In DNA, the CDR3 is TGTGCCAGCAGCCAAGGTCCTAGCGGGCACTACAATGAGCAGTTCTTC. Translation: CASSQGPSGHYNEQFF.

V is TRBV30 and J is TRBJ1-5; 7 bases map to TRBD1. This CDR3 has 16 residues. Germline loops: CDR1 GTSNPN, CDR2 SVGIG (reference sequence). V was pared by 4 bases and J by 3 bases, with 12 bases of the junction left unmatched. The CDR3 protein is CAWMAPDRFLNQPQHF. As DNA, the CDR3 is TGTGCCTGGATGGCCCCGGACAGGTTCCTCAATCAGCCCCAGCATTTT.

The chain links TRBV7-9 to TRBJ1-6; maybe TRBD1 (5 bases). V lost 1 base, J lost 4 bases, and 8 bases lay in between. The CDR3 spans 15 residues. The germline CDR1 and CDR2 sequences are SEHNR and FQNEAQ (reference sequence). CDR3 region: CASSLDQGYNSPLHF. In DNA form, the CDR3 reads TGTGCCAGCAGCTTAGATCAGGGTTATAATTCACCCCTCCACTTT.

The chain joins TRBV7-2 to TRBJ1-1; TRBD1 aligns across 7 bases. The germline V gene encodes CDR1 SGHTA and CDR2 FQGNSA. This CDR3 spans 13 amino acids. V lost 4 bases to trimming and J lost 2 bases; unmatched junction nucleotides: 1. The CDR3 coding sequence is TGTGCCAGCAGCTGGGACAGAAACACTGAAGCTTTCTTT. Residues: CASSWDRNTEAFF.

CDR3 region: CAGSGDRTDTQYF. CDR3 coding DNA: TGTGCCGGGAGCGGGGATCGCACAGATACGCAGTATTTT. The rearrangement uses TRBV2 and TRBJ2-3; TRBD2 matches 7 bases. Germline CDR1 and CDR2: SNHLY and FYNNEI. The CDR3 consists of 13 residues. Germline trimming cut 11 bases from V and 1 base from J; bases unmatched to any gene: 6.

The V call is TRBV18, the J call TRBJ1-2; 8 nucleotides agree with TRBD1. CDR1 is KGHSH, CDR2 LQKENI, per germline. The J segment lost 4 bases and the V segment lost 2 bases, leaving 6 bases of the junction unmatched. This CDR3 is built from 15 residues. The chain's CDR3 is CASSPGTGLGYGYTF. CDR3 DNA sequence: TGTGCCAGCTCACCAGGGACAGGCCTCGGCTATGGCTACACCTTC.

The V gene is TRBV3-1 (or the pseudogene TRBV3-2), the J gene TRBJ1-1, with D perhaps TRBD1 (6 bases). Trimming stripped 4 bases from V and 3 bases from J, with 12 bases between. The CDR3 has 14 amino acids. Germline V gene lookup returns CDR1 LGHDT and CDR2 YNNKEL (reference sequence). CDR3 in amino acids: CASSLQGKYTEAFF. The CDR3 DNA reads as TGTGCCAGCAGCCTACAGGGAAAGTACACTGAAGCTTTCTTT.

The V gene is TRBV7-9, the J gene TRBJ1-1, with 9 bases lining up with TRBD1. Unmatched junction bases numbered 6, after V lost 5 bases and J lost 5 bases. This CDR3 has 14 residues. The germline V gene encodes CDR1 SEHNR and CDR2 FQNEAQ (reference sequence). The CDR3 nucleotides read TGTGCCAGCAGCCCACGACAGGGGGAGACTGAAGCTTTCTTT. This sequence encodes CASSPRQGETEAFF.

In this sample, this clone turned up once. DNA of the CDR3: TGTGCCTGGAGTGTCGTTTCCAGGGTAGGAGGCTACACCTTC. It translates to CAWSVVSRVGGYTF. This rearrangement joins TRBV30 to TRBJ1-2; D may be TRBD1 (5 bases). V was clipped by 0 bases and J by 8 bases, with 16 bases between them. CDR1 is GTSNPN and CDR2 is SVGIG in the germline V gene (reference sequence). This CDR3 contains 14 residues. Full variable domain (missing parts from reference TRBV30 and TRBJ1-2): SQTIHQWPATLVQPVGSPLSLECTVEGTSNPNLYWYRQAAGRGLQLLFYSVGIGQISSEVPQNLSASRPQDRQFILSSKKLLLSDSGFYLCAWSVVSRVGGYTFGSGTRLTVV.

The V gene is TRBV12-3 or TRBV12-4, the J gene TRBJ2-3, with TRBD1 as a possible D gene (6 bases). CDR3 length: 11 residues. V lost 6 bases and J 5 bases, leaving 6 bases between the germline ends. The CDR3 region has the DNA TGTGCCAGCAGAGGGGGAGATACGCAGTATTTT. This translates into CASRGGDTQYF.

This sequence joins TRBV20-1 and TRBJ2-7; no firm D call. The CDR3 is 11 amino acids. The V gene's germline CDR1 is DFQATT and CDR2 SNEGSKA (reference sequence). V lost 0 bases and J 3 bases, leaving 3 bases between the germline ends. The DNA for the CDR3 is TGCAGTGCTAGAGATGGCTACGAGCAGTACTTC. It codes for CSARDGYEQYF.

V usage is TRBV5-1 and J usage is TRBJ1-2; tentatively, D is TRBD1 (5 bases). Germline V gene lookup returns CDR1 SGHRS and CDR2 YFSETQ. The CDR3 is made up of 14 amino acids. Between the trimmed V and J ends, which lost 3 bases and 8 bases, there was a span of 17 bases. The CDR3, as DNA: TGCGCCAGCAGCTCCGAGGGGACGGTTAGGGGCTACACCTTC. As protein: CASSSEGTVRGYTF.